This T cell receptor (beta chain) was captured in a study of shared clonotypes between healthy human individuals. Study-level results: Depth of sequencing was expected to influence donor clonotype sharing. Compared with clonotypes that all four donors shared, non-shared clonotypes had lower generation probabilities. The sole specimen, blood, was sampled, and tissue repertoires likely differ.

This CDR3 spans 14 amino acids. Per germline, CDR1 LNHDA and CDR2 SQIVND (reference sequence). V lost 8 bases, J lost 7 bases, and 18 bases lay in between. Naivety among CD8 cells was defined by CD45RO negativity and positive CCR7 selection, thereby excluding terminally differentiated effector memory CD45RA+ cells. Profiled with immunoSEQ multiplex PCR; TCRdb holds only in-frame clones, not every one. This table has around 2.1 million clones, approximately 94% appearing once. On this clone itself: Its specificity is unknown.

The TCR originated in a young man in good health. Some clones in this sample may be carry-over from other donors' samples. V gene TRBV19 combines with J gene TRBJ2-4; D tentatively reads TRBD1 or TRBD2 (5 bases each). The sample taken for sequencing was naive CD8+ T cells from PBMCs. The CDR3 spells CASRKSGTANIQYF. The DNA for the CDR3 is TGTGCCAGTCGAAAGTCGGGGACGGCGAACATTCAGTACTTC.